This T cell receptor (beta chain) was documented in a study of shared T cell receptors in the human thymus. The protocol was immunoSEQ multiplex PCR, while the TCRdb copy is restricted to in-frame clones and leaves out a portion. This table holds roughly 500,000 clones, approximately 80% found once. Germline CDR1 is SGDLS and CDR2 is YYNGEE. The CDR3 has 16 residues. The germline V and J ends were trimmed by 2 bases and 1 base, with 15 bases remaining between them. This sample was also put to use in a study of human thymus T cells. Per that study: The people who donated were healthy Finnish babies having corrective surgery for congenital heart defects. The source of the thymus tissue was resections taken during corrective heart surgery. Gene usage (both V and J) appeared biased in thymic and blood repertoires. Related research examined unrelated individuals and reported that their thymic repertoires overlapped highly.

V usage is TRBV9 and J usage is TRBJ2-5; possible D gene TRBD1, 6 bases. This TCR was recovered from a boy in the first two years of life with a congenital heart defect. The sequencing sample was made of thymocytes. The CDR3 DNA is TGTGCCAGCAGCGTGGCCAACGGACAGATCCAAGAGACCCAGTACTTC. Translating it yields CASSVANGQIQETQYF. The full variable domain, its missing parts supplied by reference TRBV9 and TRBJ2-5, is DSGVTQTPKHLITATGQRVTLRCSPRSGDLSVYWYQQSLDQGLQFLIQYYNGEERAKGNILERFSAQQFPDLHSELNLSSLELGDSALYFCASSVANGQIQETQYFGPGTRLLVL.